This TCR beta chain was sequenced during a study of cytomegalovirus exposure and HLA in healthy donors. Both 60 Vbeta primers and 13 Jbeta primers went into the PCR. TCRdb keeps only in-frame clones here, not all; method: immunoSEQ multiplex PCR. The table has some 140,000 clones, about 80% seen once. The sequencing sample was made of PBMCs. This receptor was obtained from a man aged 25-45 years in good health and CMV-seropositive.

CDR3 DNA: TGTGCCATCAGTGAGTCGGAGGCCTCTGGCTACACCTTC. Its protein is CAISESEASGYTF. The rearrangement links TRBV10-3 to TRBJ1-2; D gene unclear. Germline V gives CDR1 ENHRY, CDR2 SYGVKD. The CDR3 loop spans 13 amino acids. The ends were cut back, 0 bases at V and 7 bases at J, with 9 bases in the middle.